At least ten counts were recorded for the clone carrying this T cell receptor (beta chain). Its antigen is as yet unknown. Sequenced material consisted of expressed TCRB transcripts (all of the isolated RNA was reverse transcribed). Profiling relied on immunoSEQ multiplex PCR, and the TCRdb table lists in-frame clones only, not all of them. The sample holds 150,000 to 160,000 clones, more than 9.5% seen once. Sorting based on CD45RO/CCR7/CD25/CD127/CD95/CD27 separated CD4+ naive, central memory, regulatory and stem cell-like memory cells. These data come from a study of beta chain features in type 1 diabetes. Overall study findings and caveats: Naive, central memory and Treg TCRB repertoires appeared more alike in patients than in healthy donors. These data did not resolve whether HLA type affects TCRB rearrangement.

This CDR3 is built from 15 residues. The junction had 5 bases not matched to a gene; V was cut back by 3 bases and J by 4 bases. Germline CDR1 reads SGHTA; CDR2 reads FQGTGA. Sample: central memory CD4+ T cells from blood. The source is a man in his late teens or twenties in good health. The rearrangement uses TRBV7-3 and TRBJ2-3, with 9 bases matching TRBD2. The CDR3 region has the DNA TGTGCCAGCAGCTTCGGGACTAGCAAGGCAGATACGCAGTATTTT. The encoded protein is CASSFGTSKADTQYF.